The 4 T cell receptor beta chains below all came from one sample that was sequenced in a study of PD-1 blockade in classical Hodgkin lymphoma. Assay: immunoSEQ multiplex PCR; the TCRdb copy retains only in-frame clones and omits some. The sample lists nearly 25,000 clones; 80% were seen once. All the patients suffered relapse after autologous stem cell transplantation, and brentuximab vedotin exposure differed. The sample here was peripheral blood mononuclear cells (PBMCs), taken at baseline. Receptors originate from a human donor with classical Hodgkin lymphoma.

This rearrangement joins TRBV7-2 to TRBJ2-7; perhaps TRBD2 as D (5 bases). Per germline, CDR1 SGHTA and CDR2 FQGNSA. The CDR3 has 13 residues. V lost 5 bases and J 6 bases, leaving 14 bases between the germline ends. CDR3 sequence reads: CASSPTVRGEQYF. In DNA, the CDR3 is TGTGCCAGCAGCCCTACGGTACGGGGCGAGCAGTACTTC.

The chain carries TRBV27 and TRBJ1-5, with a tentative D call TRBD1 (5 bases). Trimming took 3 bases from V and 3 from J, leaving 18 bases between them. CDR3 length: 17 residues. CDR1 MNHEY and CDR2 SMNVEV come from the germline V gene (reference sequence). The CDR3 region is CASSLWGRGVSNQPQHF. The DNA of the CDR3 is TGTGCCAGCAGTTTGTGGGGTCGAGGGGTCTCCAATCAGCCCCAGCATTTT.

CDR3 amino acids: CASSESRGGGTDTQYF. The CDR3 region has the DNA TGTGCCAGCAGTGAATCGCGGGGGGGCGGCACAGATACGCAGTATTTT. The chain is built from TRBV6-1 and TRBJ2-3; TRBD2 agrees at 9 bases. J gave up 1 base and V 2 bases, and 4 bases lay outside the gene matches. Germline V CDR1 and CDR2: MNHNS, SASEGT. The CDR3 totals 16 residues.

V and J are TRBV23-1 and TRBJ1-2; D is possibly TRBD1 (5 bases). TRBV23-1 qualifies as an ORF whose function is uncertain. The CDR3 is 12 residues long. Trimming stripped 0 bases from V and 7 bases from J, with 6 bases between. CDR3 in amino acids: CASSQSGGGYTF. CDR3 nucleotides: TGCGCCAGCAGTCAATCCGGGGGTGGCTACACCTTC.